This T cell receptor beta chain was identified in a study of shared clonotypes between healthy human individuals. Findings and caveats of the study: A handful of donors held about 5% of naive CD4 clonotypes in common.

To note about this clone: The antigen remains undetermined.

The assay was immunoSEQ multiplex PCR, and TCRdb's table has in-frame clones only and misses some. The table lists under 850,000 clones, roughly two thirds of them singletons, with under 2% in the top ten. From CD4+ cells came CD45RA+ naive and CD45RA-negative memory subsets. The sample consisted of memory CD4+ T cells sorted from blood. Subset indicated: CD45RA-negative fraction. This TCR came from a woman aged 30 to 39 in good health.

CDR3 DNA: TGTGCCAGCAGTCTCCGACAGCCCCGGGGGTACACCTACGAGCAGTACTTC. Translated, it gives CASSLRQPRGYTYEQYF. V gene TRBV27 combines with J gene TRBJ2-7; D is perhaps TRBD2 (6 bases). Trimming took 5 bases from V and 2 from J, leaving 22 bases between them. Germline values: CDR1 MNHEY, CDR2 SMNVEV (reference sequence). There are 17 residues in the CDR3.